This TCR beta chain came from a study of T-cell memory formation after mild COVID-19. Study-wide findings and caveats: CD4/CD8 balance held among clones contracting day 15 to 85, and later expanders leaned CD4+. Clones which contracted sat mainly in CM and EM if CD4+, and in EMRA if CD8+.

A few counts support this clonotype. Its specificity is not known. Researchers used 5'RACE with constant-segment primers to make TCR alpha and TCR beta cDNA libraries that carry sample barcodes and UMIs. Each CDR3 protein gets one entry after TCRdb re-called the 5' RACE reads with MiXCR. The data contain under 200,000 distinct CDR3 sequences, 9.5% to 13% of them singletons. CDR3 length: 15 residues. V was clipped by 2 bases and J by 1 base, with 10 bases between them. CDR1 and CDR2 (germline): LGHNA, YSLEER. This sequence originates from a man younger than 30 who had mild COVID-19 (a few samples of this study predate the infection). Cell type and time point are not known. This sequence joins TRBV4-3 and TRBJ2-3; D remains unclear. The sequencing sample was made of PBMCs or a T cell subset sorted from them (not recorded which). DNA of the CDR3: TGCGCCAGCAGCCAACGCAGTGAGGGCACAGATACGCAGTATTTT. The encoded protein is CASSQRSEGTDTQYF.